The T cell receptor (beta chain) under discussion was sequenced for a study of T cell responses to AZD1222 COVID-19 vaccine. Across the whole study: Timing groups of about 4 and about 12 weeks for second doses were pooled.

The CDR3 loop spans 14 amino acids. V dropped 4 bases and J dropped 2; count of bases not matched to a gene: 2. Germline loops: CDR1 SGHRS, CDR2 YFSETQ. Only in-frame clones appear in the TCRdb table, and some are missing; sequencing was by immunoSEQ multiplex PCR. The data hold approximately 120,000 clones, with approximately 86% observed a single time. V and J are TRBV5-1 and TRBJ2-7; 11 bases fit TRBD2. Source: peripheral blood, taken on day 0 of AZD1222 vaccination. This TCR came from an adult in good health. CDR3 sequence: CASSISGGAYEQYF. The CDR3 DNA reads as TGCGCCAGCAGCATTAGCGGGGGGGCCTACGAGCAGTACTTC.